This TCR beta chain was documented in a study of shared clonotypes between healthy human individuals. Overall study context: The study drew on a couple of women and three men aged 18 to 49 as donors. Overall study results and limits: Sample collection involved blood only; tissue repertoires are likely different.

Measured with immunoSEQ multiplex PCR; TCRdb has only the in-frame clones, and not every one. The sample includes approximately 720,000 clones, about 78% of them seen just once. After removal of 4 bases from V and 5 bases from J, the junction contained 2 bases not matched to a gene. This CDR3 comprises 13 residues. Germline-derived CDR1 and CDR2 are MGHRA and YSYEKL. This clone was observed a few times. Its antigen remains unidentified. The chain couples TRBV4-1 to TRBJ1-5, with 7 positions matching TRBD1. The sequence derives from a young woman in good health. The sample taken for sequencing was memory CD4+ T cells sorted from blood. Subset indicated: CD45RA-negative fraction. The CDR3 nucleotides are TGCGCCAGCAGCCGCACAGGGGATCAGCCCCAGCATTTT. It codes for CASSRTGDQPQHF.